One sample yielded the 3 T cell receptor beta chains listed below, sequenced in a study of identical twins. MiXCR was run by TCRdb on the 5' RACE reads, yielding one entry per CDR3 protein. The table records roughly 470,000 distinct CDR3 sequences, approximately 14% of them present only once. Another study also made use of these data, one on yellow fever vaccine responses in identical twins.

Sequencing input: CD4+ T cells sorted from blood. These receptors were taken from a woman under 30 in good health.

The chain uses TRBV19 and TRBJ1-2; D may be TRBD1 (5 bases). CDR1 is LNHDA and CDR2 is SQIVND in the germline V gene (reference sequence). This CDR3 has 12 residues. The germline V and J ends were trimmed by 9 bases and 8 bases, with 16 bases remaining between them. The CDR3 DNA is TGTGCCAGCCAGACAGCTTCGGAAGGCTACACCTTC. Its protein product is CASQTASEGYTF.

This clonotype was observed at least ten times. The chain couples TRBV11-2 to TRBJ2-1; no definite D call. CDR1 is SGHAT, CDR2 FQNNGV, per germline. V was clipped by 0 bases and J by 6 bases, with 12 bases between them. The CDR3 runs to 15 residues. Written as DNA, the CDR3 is TGTGCCAGCAGCTTAGACTTCGGTACGGGCAATGAGCAGTTCTTC. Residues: CASSLDFGTGNEQFF.

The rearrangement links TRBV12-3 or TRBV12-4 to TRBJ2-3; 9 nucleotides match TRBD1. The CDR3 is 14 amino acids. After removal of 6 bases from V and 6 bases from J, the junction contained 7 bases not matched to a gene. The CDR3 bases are TGTGCCAGCAGACTGGACAGGGGAGCGGATACGCAGTATTTT. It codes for CASRLDRGADTQYF.